This T cell receptor beta chain comes out of a study of identical twins. cDNA carried unique molecular identifiers, and a universal primer site was added by template switching. From the 5' RACE reads, TCRdb called clonotypes with MiXCR, one entry per CDR3 protein. Of around 670,000 distinct CDR3 sequences in the sample, over 5% are singletons; the top ten hold around 1.7%. This CDR3 has 15 residues. Between the trimmed V and J ends, which lost 6 bases and 11 bases, there was a span of 26 bases. Germline V gene lookup returns CDR1 SQVTM and CDR2 ANQGSEA. This clonotype was recorded at least ten times. The gene calls are TRBV29-1 and TRBJ2-1, with D perhaps TRBD1 (6 bases). Sequencing input: naive T cells sorted from blood. The TCR sequence derives from a man between 18 and 35 years old in good health. The CDR3 DNA follows: TGCAGCGTCGGGAAGGGGAGTGGGACAACAACCAAGCAGTTCTTC. Translating gives CSVGKGSGTTTKQFF.